The subject of this entry is one TCR beta chain. What it binds is not known. The data were taken from a study of chemoradiotherapy in HPV16-positive cancers. Method: immunoSEQ multiplex PCR; TCRdb's copy keeps in-frame clones and lacks some. The table lists 10,000 to 15,000 clones, roughly 73% of them singletons. Trimming stripped 6 bases from V and 13 bases from J, with 13 bases between. Germline V gives CDR1 MNHEY, CDR2 SMNVEV (reference sequence). The CDR3 loop spans 12 amino acids. Study-level points and caveats: HPV-specific T cells were functionally defined from only a couple of HPV16-positive patients.

The V call is TRBV27, the J call TRBJ1-6, with D unclear. The specimen was taken from a patient who underwent chemoradiotherapy. This receptor was obtained from a human donor with HPV-associated anogenital cancer. The CDR3 DNA is TGTGCCAGCAGAGCCGGAGCGGGGCCCCTCCACTTT. Protein sequence: CASRAGAGPLHF.